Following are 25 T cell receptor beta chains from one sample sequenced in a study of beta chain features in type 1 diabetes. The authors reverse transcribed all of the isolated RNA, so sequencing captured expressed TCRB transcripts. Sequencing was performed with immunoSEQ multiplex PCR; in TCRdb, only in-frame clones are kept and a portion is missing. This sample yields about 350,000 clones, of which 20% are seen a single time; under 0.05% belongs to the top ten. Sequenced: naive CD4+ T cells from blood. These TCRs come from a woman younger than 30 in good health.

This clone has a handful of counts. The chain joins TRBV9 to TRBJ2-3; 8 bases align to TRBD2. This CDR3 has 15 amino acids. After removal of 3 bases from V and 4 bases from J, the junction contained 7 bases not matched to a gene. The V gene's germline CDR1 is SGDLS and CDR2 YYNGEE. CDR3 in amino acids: CASSGEREQPDTQYF. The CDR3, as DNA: TGTGCCAGCAGCGGAGAGCGGGAGCAGCCAGATACGCAGTATTTT.

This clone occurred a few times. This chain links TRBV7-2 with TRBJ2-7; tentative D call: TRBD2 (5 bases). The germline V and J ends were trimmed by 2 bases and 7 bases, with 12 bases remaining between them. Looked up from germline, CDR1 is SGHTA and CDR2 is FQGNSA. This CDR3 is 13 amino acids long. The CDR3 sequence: CASSLSRGWEQYF. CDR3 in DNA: TGTGCCAGCAGCTTATCACGGGGATGGGAGCAGTACTTC.

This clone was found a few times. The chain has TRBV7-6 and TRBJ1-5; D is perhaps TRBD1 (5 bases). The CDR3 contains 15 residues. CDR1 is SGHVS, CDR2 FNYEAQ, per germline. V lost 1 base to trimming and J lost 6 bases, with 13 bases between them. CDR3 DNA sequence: TGTGCCAGCAGCTTAGTTCAGGGCAGAGGTCAGCCCCAGCATTTT. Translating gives CASSLVQGRGQPQHF.

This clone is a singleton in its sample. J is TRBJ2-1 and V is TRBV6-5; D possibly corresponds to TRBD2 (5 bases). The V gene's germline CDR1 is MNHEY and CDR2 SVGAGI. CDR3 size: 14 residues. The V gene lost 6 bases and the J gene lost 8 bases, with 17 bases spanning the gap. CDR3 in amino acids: CASSVGGSRDEQFF. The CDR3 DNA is TGTGCCAGCAGCGTCGGCGGGTCGAGGGATGAGCAGTTCTTC.

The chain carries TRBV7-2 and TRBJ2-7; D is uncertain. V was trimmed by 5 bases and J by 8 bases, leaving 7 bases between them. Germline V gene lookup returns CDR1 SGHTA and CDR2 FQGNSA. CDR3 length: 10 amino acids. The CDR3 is CASSAGQQYF. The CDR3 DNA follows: TGTGCCAGCAGCGCTGGGCAGCAGTACTTC. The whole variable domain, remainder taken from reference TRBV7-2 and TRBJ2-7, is GAGVSQSPSNKVTEKGKDVELRCDPISGHTALYWYRQSLGQGLEFLIYFQGNSAPDKSGLPSDRFSAERTGGSVSTLTIQRTQQEDSAVYLCASSAGQQYFGPGTRLTVT.

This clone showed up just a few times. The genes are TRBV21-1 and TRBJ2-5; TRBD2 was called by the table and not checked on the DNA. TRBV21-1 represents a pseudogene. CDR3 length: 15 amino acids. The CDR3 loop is CASSKGLAGMETQYF. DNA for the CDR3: TGTGCCAGCAGCAAAGGACTAGCGGGGATGGAGACCCAGTACTTC.

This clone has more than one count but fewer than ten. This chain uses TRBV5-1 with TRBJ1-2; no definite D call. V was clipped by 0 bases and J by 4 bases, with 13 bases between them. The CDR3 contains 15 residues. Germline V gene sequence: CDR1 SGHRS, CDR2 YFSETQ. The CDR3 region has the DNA TGCGCCAGCAGCTTGGCCGGCGGGGAAGGCTATGGCTACACCTTC. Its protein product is CASSLAGGEGYGYTF.

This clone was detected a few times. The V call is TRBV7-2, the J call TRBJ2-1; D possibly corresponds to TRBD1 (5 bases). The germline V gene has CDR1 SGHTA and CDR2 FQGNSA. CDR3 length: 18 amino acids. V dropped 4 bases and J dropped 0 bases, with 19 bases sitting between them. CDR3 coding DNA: TGTGCCAGCAGCTCACACCCTACAGGAGTAAGCTCCTACAATGAGCAGTTCTTC. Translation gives CASSSHPTGVSSYNEQFF.

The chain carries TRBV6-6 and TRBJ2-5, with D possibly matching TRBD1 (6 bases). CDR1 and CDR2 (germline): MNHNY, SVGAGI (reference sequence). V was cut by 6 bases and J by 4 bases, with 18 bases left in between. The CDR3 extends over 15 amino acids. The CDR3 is CASRTTVGQRETQYF. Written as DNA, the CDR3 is TGTGCCAGCAGGACCACCGTGGGACAAAGAGAGACCCAGTACTTC.

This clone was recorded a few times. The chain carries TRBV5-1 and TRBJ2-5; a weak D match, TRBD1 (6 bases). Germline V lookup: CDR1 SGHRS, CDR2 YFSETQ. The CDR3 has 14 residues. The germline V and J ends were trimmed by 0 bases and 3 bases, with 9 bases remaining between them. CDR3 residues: CASSLGQAKETQYF. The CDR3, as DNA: TGCGCCAGCAGCTTGGGACAGGCAAAAGAGACCCAGTACTTC. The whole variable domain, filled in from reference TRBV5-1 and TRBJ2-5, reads KAGVTQTPRYLIKTRGQQVTLSCSPISGHRSVSWYQQTPGQGLQFLFEYFSETQRNKGNFPGRFSGRQFSNSRSEMNVSTLELGDSALYLCASSLGQAKETQYFGPGTRLLVL.

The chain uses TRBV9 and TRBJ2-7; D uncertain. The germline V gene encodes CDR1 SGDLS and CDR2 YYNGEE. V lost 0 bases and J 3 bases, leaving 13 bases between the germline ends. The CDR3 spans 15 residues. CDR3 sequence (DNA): TGTGCCAGCAGCGTAGACCTAGATTCCCACTACGAGCAGTACTTC. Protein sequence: CASSVDLDSHYEQYF.

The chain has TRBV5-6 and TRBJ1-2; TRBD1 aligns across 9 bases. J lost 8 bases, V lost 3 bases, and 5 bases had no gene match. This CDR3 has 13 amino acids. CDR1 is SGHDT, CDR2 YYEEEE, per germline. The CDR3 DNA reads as TGTGCCAGCAGCTCGGGACAGGGAGACGGCTACACCTTC. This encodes CASSSGQGDGYTF. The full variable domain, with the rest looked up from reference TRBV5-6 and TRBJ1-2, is DAGVTQSPTHLIKTRGQQVTLRCSPKSGHDTVSWYQQALGQGPQFIFQYYEEEERQRGNFPDRFSGHQFPNYSSELNVNALLLGDSALYLCASSSGQGDGYTFGSGTRLTVV.

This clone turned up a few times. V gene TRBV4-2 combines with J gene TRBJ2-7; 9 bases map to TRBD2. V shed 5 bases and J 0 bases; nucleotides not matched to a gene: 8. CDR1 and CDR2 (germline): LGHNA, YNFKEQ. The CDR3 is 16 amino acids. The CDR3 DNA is TGTGCCAGCAGCTTGACCGGGACTAGCAGCTCCTACGAGCAGTACTTC. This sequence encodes CASSLTGTSSSYEQYF.

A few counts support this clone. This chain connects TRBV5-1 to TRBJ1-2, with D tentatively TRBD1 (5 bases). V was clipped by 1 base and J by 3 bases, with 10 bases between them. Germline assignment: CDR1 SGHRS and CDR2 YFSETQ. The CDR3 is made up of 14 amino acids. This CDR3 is CASSLIGGDYGYTF. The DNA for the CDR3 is TGCGCCAGCAGCTTGATCGGGGGGGACTATGGCTACACCTTC.

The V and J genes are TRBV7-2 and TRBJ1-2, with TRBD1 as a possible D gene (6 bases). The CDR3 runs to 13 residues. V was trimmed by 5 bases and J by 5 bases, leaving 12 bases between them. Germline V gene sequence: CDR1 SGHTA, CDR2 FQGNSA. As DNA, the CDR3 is TGTGCCAGCAGCCAGCTACAGGGATATGGCTACACCTTC. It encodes CASSQLQGYGYTF. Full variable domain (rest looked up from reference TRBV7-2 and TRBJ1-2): GAGVSQSPSNKVTEKGKDVELRCDPISGHTALYWYRQSLGQGLEFLIYFQGNSAPDKSGLPSDRFSAERTGGSVSTLTIQRTQQEDSAVYLCASSQLQGYGYTFGSGTRLTVV.

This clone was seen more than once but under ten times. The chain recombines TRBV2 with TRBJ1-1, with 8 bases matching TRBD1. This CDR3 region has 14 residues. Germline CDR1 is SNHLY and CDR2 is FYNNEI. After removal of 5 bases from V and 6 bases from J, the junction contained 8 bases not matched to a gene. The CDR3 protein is CASSMGQARAEAFF. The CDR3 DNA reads TGTGCCAGCAGTATGGGACAGGCGAGGGCTGAAGCTTTCTTT.

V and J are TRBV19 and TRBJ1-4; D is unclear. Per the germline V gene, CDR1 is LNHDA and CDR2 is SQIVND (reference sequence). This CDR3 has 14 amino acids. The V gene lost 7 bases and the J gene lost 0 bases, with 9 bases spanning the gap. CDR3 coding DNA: TGTGCCAGTAAACAGCAATCAACTAATGAAAAACTGTTTTTT. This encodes CASKQQSTNEKLFF.

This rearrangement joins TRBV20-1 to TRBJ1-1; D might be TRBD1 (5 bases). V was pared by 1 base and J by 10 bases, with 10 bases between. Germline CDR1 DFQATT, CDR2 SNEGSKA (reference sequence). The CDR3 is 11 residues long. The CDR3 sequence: CSARGLGGAFF. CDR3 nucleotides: TGCAGTGCTAGAGGGCTCGGGGGAGCTTTCTTT.

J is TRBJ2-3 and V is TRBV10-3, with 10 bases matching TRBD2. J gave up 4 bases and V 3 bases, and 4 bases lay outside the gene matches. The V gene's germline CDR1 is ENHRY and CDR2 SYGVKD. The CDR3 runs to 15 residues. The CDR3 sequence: CAISDATSGADTQYF. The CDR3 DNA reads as TGTGCCATCAGTGATGCAACTAGCGGGGCAGATACGCAGTATTTT.

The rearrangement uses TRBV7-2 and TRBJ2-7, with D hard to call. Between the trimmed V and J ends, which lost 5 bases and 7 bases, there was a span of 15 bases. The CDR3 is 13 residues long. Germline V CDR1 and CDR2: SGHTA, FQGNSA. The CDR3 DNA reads TGTGCCAGCAGCCCCCAATACGATCGGGAGCAGTACTTC. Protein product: CASSPQYDREQYF.

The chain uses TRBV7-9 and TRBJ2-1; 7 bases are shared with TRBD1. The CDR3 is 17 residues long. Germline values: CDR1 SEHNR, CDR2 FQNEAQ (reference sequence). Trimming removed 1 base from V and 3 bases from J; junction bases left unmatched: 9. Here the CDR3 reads CASSLGGAGGSYNEQFF. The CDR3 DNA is TGTGCCAGCAGCTTAGGAGGCGCAGGGGGTAGCTACAATGAGCAGTTCTTC.

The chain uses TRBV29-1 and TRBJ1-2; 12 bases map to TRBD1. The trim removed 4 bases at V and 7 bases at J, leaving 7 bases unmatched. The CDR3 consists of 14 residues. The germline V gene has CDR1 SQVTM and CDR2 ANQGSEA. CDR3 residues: CSVGDRGQGSGYTF. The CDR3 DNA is TGCAGCGTTGGGGACAGGGGGCAAGGTAGTGGCTACACCTTC.

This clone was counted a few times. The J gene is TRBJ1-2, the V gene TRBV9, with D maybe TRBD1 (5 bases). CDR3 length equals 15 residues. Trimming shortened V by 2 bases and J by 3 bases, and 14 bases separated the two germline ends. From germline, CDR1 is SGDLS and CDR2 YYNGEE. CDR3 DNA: TGTGCCAGCAGCGTCGGGACTCAGGTGGACTATGGCTACACCTTC. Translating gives CASSVGTQVDYGYTF.

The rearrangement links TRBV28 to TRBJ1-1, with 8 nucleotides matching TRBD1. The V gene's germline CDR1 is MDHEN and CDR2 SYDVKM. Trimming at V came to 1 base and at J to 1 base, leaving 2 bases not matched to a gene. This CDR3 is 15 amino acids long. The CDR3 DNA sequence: TGTGCCAGCAGTTTATCTGGACAGGGGAACACTGAAGCTTTCTTT. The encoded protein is CASSLSGQGNTEAFF.

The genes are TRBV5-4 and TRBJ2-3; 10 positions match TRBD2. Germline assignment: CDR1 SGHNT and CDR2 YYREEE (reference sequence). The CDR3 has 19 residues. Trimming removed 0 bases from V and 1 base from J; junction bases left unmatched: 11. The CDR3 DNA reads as TGTGCCAGCAGCTTGGATGGGTTAGCGGGGGGATCTCGCACAGATACGCAGTATTTT. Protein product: CASSLDGLAGGSRTDTQYF.